This T cell receptor (beta chain) emerged from a study of OX40 agonist ivuxolimab in advanced cancers. Study-level background: Ivuxolimab was an agonistic, fully human IgG2 monoclonal antibody directed against OX40 (CD134), a costimulatory receptor. Patients were allowed to have had prior anti-PD-1, anti-PD-L1 or anti-CTLA-4 therapy, and around 40% of the dose-escalation patients had previously received checkpoint inhibitors. Intravenous ivuxolimab was administered to patients every 2 weeks at six dose levels: 0.01, 0.1, 0.3, 1.5, 3 and 10 mg/kg. Of the roughly 51 patients in dose escalation, 19 had hepatocellular carcinoma, about 15 had melanoma, 9 had renal cell carcinoma and 9 had head and neck cancer. The purpose of peripheral TCRbeta sequencing was to test whether ivuxolimab changed TCR sequence diversity and led to clonal T-cell expansion. The paper describes the monotherapy dose-escalation part (N of about 52 patients) of the phase I trial of ivuxolimab. The dose-escalation cohort was 82.7% male with a mean age of about 60 years, ranging from roughly 23 to 90. Partial responses occurred in three dose-escalation patients, of whom one had hepatocellular carcinoma and two had cutaneous melanoma. Beyond this particular receptor, the publication reports: In partial responders in the 0.1-3.0 mg/kg groups, normalized peripheral clonal expansion was found to be among the lowest, especially among CD8+ T cells. After ivuxolimab, expanded clones were on average more numerous among CD8+ T cells than among CD4+ T cells. Antigen specificity was not determined for the clonally expanded peripheral T cells. Low levels of normalized T-cell clonal expansion were also shown by some nonresponding patients. At doses of 0.1 to 3.0 mg/kg, clonal expansion of both CD4+ and CD8+ T cells in blood was seen between baseline and week 6.

From a lookup of the germline V gene, CDR1 and CDR2 are SGHAT and FQNNGV. From cysteine to phenylalanine, the CDR3 is 15 amino acids long. The kept DNA is CDR3 alone, 45 bases in frame from the first base. V lost 6 bases and J lost 3 bases, and the count of bases not matched to a germline gene is 7. Patients with a history of autoimmune disease or receiving systemic immunosuppression were excluded from the trial. Peripheral blood for TCR sequencing was drawn from every dose cohort at baseline, at cycle 4 day 1 and at cycle 7 day 1. The samples were taken from a phase I, first-in-human, multicenter, open-label dose-escalation trial of ivuxolimab. Adults with locally advanced or metastatic head and neck squamous cell, hepatocellular, melanoma or renal cell carcinoma were enrolled in the trial. Before TCR sequencing, CD4+ and CD8+ T cells were separately sorted from peripheral blood. Of note for this clone: This clone's antigen is unknown. Base qualities are not at hand, and no much larger clone is one base apart.

Genomic DNA was extracted from sorted cells for sequencing of the TCRbeta CDR3 region. TCRbeta CDR3 regions were sequenced using the immunoSEQ Assay. TCRdb mirrors the immuneACCESS table, restricted to in-frame sequences. Some clones are absent from its copies; in checked studies, under half trace to an unresolved V gene, and the reason for the others is unknown. A total of more than 85,000 clones appear in this sample, around 90% of them only once. The ten most abundant clones make up approximately 0.32% of the sample. The rearranged chain carries TRBV11-2 and TRBJ2-5, with 10 bases in between that match TRBD2. This specimen was CD4+ or CD8+ T cells sorted from blood, taken in a trial of the OX40 agonist ivuxolimab. The TCR sequence derives from an adult with an advanced solid tumor such as melanoma, head and neck, liver or kidney cancer. The bases read TGTGCCAGCAGTCGATTAGCGGGAGGTGAAGAGACCCAGTACTTC. Its amino acids are CASSRLAGGEETQYF.